This T cell receptor (beta chain) was identified in a study of blood T cell repertoires in COVID-19. Study-level background: Sites across the United States, Italy and Spain contributed samples from acute and convalescent COVID-19. Sources were T cells, B-cell-depleted T cells, or PBMCs; the material itself was cDNA or gDNA.

Authors' analysis steps: Nucleated cell counts were estimated from reference gene primer amplification. Some clones are missing from TCRdb's copy, which holds only in-frame ones; the method was immunoSEQ multiplex PCR. That table gives V, J and clone size, and the DNA gave D and trimming. The table has over 50,000 clones, 88% seen once. This clone was observed once. The V gene's germline CDR1 is SGHKS and CDR2 YYEKEE (reference sequence). The V gene end was trimmed by 1 base and the J gene end by 5 bases; junction bases not matched to a gene: 7. CDR3 length equals 16 residues. This chain uses TRBV5-5 with TRBJ2-7, with 12 bases identical to TRBD2. The TCR sequence derives from a human donor in a cohort sampled during active COVID-19. Sequencing was carried out using peripheral blood. The CDR3 coding sequence is TGTGCCAGCAGCTTGCGGCTAGCGGGAGGGATCCACGAGCAGTACTTC. Encoded protein: CASSLRLAGGIHEQYF.